Below, 20 T cell receptor beta chains from the same sample are listed, as sequenced in a study of T cells in Graves' hyperthyroidism and ophthalmopathy. RNA transcripts were the template for amplifying TCR beta CDR3 regions. The HTBI primer set was used in a first-round RT-PCR of the TCR CDR3. TCRdb itself ran the multiplex PCR reads through MiXCR, one entry per CDR3 protein. Among about 110,000 distinct CDR3 sequences listed, 15% to 20% were seen once. The sequenced material came from blood. These receptors all come from a woman aged 50 to 60 with Graves' hyperthyroidism.

The V call is TRBV3-1, the J call TRBJ1-3; 10 positions match TRBD1. The CDR3 is 15 amino acids. CDR1 and CDR2 from the germline V gene are LGHDT and YNNKEL (reference sequence). Germline trimming cut 5 bases from V and 2 bases from J; bases unmatched to any gene: 3. CDR3 bases: TGTGCCAGCAGCAAAGGACAGGGGGCTGGAAACACCATATATTTT. This sequence encodes CASSKGQGAGNTIYF.

This clonotype was seen repeatedly, ten times or more. The rearrangement links TRBV19 to TRBJ1-1; D gene unclear. The germline V and J ends were trimmed by 0 bases and 3 bases, with 5 bases remaining between them. The length of the CDR3 is 13 residues. CDR1 LNHDA and CDR2 SQIVND come from the germline V gene (reference sequence). CDR3 DNA: TGTGCCAGTAGTATAGAAAAGTACACTGAAGCTTTCTTT. It encodes CASSIEKYTEAFF.

The chain uses TRBV27 and TRBJ2-2, with D hard to call. This CDR3 is built from 14 residues. Germline CDR1 is MNHEY and CDR2 is SMNVEV (reference sequence). V lost 1 base and J lost 4, with 7 bases in between. CDR3 DNA: TGTGCCAGCAGTTTATGGTCCAGCACCGGGGAGCTGTTTTTT. It specifies CASSLWSSTGELFF.

This clonotype came up many times. J is TRBJ2-1 and V is TRBV28; 9 bases agree with TRBD1. Germline assignment: CDR1 MDHEN and CDR2 SYDVKM. This CDR3 is 14 amino acids long. Trimming took 5 bases from V and 5 from J; bases not matched to a gene: 4. Here the CDR3 reads CASSPRDRDNEQFF. CDR3 bases: TGTGCCAGCAGTCCCCGGGACAGGGACAATGAGCAGTTCTTC.

This clonotype has ten or more counts. The chain has TRBV28 and TRBJ2-1, with D perhaps TRBD1 or TRBD2 (5 bases each). V lost 10 bases and J lost 5, with 21 bases in between. CDR3 length equals 15 residues. Germline CDR1 and CDR2: MDHEN and SYDVKM. This CDR3 reads CATEGFRGADNEQFF. CDR3 nucleotide sequence: TGTGCCACTGAGGGTTTCAGAGGGGCCGACAATGAGCAGTTCTTC.

This clonotype came up many times. This chain links TRBV27 with TRBJ2-3; TRBD2 matches at 7 bases. The V and J ends lost 5 bases and 4 bases, in that order; junction bases with no gene match: 9. CDR1 MNHEY and CDR2 SMNVEV come from the germline V gene (reference sequence). This CDR3 is 15 amino acids long. Here the CDR3 DNA reads TGTGCCAGCAGTCGGGACTACCTCCTCCCAGATACGCAGTATTTT. Encoded protein: CASSRDYLLPDTQYF.

The V call is TRBV28, the J call TRBJ2-2; 7 positions match TRBD2. The V and J ends lost 5 bases and 1 base, in that order; junction bases with no gene match: 4. The CDR3 is made up of 15 amino acids. Germline V gene sequence: CDR1 MDHEN, CDR2 SYDVKM. DNA of the CDR3: TGTGCCAGCAGTCCGCCTAGCGGGAACACCGGGGAGCTGTTTTTT. Its protein product is CASSPPSGNTGELFF.

This clonotype was recorded many times. The chain recombines TRBV18 with TRBJ2-3; perhaps TRBD1 as D (6 bases). Trimming removed 2 bases from V and 4 bases from J, with 19 bases in between. The CDR3 contains 17 residues. CDR1 and CDR2 from the germline V gene are KGHSH and LQKENI. DNA of the CDR3: TGTGCCAGCTCACCAAACTTAGGGGGATCACTCGCAGATACGCAGTATTTT. It translates to CASSPNLGGSLADTQYF.

The sample holds many counts of this clonotype. V is TRBV2 and J is TRBJ2-2; D ambiguous. V gave up 2 bases and J gave up 2 bases, with 12 bases separating them. This CDR3 is 16 amino acids long. Germline V gives CDR1 SNHLY, CDR2 FYNNEI. This CDR3 reads CASSESGSYNTGELFF. For the CDR3, the DNA is TGTGCCAGCAGTGAAAGTGGCTCCTACAACACCGGGGAGCTGTTTTTT.

Many counts were recorded for this clonotype. The chain has TRBV6-1 and TRBJ1-2; unclear D gene. CDR3 size: 13 residues. Germline V CDR1 and CDR2: MNHNS, SASEGT. Here the CDR3 reads CASGNKANYGYTF. The DNA for the CDR3 is TGTGCTTCCGGGAACAAGGCCAACTATGGCTACACCTTC.

This clonotype was counted many times. V usage is TRBV11-2 and J usage is TRBJ2-7; 7 positions match TRBD2. The CDR3 contains 13 residues. Germline V gene data show CDR1 as SGHAT and CDR2 as FQNNGV. J gave up 2 bases and V 3 bases, and 1 base lay outside the gene matches. The CDR3 DNA reads as TGTGCCAGCAGCTTTCGGGGGGCCTACGAGCAGTACTTC. Protein sequence: CASSFRGAYEQYF.

This clonotype was observed at least ten times. The chain combines TRBV20-1 with TRBJ1-4; D is undetermined. V was clipped by 2 bases and J by 4 bases, with 8 bases between them. This CDR3 contains 13 residues. Germline V gene lookup returns CDR1 DFQATT and CDR2 SNEGSKA (reference sequence). This CDR3 is CSARRLGNEKLFF. The CDR3 nucleotides read TGCAGTGCTAGACGACTGGGTAATGAAAAACTGTTTTTT.

This clonotype was observed at least ten times. This sequence joins TRBV28 and TRBJ1-1, with D possibly being TRBD1 (5 bases). This CDR3 has 14 amino acids. Germline V CDR1 and CDR2: MDHEN, SYDVKM. Trimming shortened V by 5 bases and J by 5 bases, and 15 bases separated the two germline ends. CDR3 bases: TGTGCCAGCAGTCTCAGGGAGCGGTTTACTGAAGCTTTCTTT. Translated, it gives CASSLRERFTEAFF.

This clonotype was detected only a few times. The chain uses TRBV6-1 and TRBJ1-4; 7 bases match TRBD1. Trimming removed 8 bases from V and 4 bases from J; junction bases left unmatched: 10. The CDR3 sequence is 15 residues long. Germline V gene sequence: CDR1 MNHNS, CDR2 SASEGT. The CDR3 sequence: CASAPRGQLNEKLFF. DNA of the CDR3: TGTGCCAGCGCACCACGGGGACAGCTTAATGAAAAACTGTTTTTT.

This clonotype was observed at least ten times. This chain connects TRBV5-8 to TRBJ2-1; D unclear. CDR1 is SGHTS and CDR2 is YDEGEE in the germline V gene. V lost 7 bases and J lost 8, with 19 bases in between. The CDR3 contains 14 residues. The CDR3 DNA reads TGTGCCAGCGGTCACTATGGTGGTTTCGATGAGCAGTTCTTC. This gives the protein CASGHYGGFDEQFF.

This clonotype came up many times. The rearrangement uses TRBV3-1 and TRBJ2-3; 10 nucleotides match TRBD2. This CDR3 is 15 amino acids long. Germline V gives CDR1 LGHDT, CDR2 YNNKEL (reference sequence). V was pared by 4 bases and J by 1 base, with 2 bases of the junction left unmatched. The CDR3 region is CASSLGTSGTDTQYF. In nucleotides, the CDR3 is TGTGCCAGCAGCCTGGGGACTAGCGGCACAGATACGCAGTATTTT.

The chain uses TRBV5-1 and TRBJ2-2; 10 nucleotides agree with TRBD1. The CDR3 spans 17 residues. V lost 0 bases, J lost 4 bases, and 6 bases stayed unmatched. The germline gives CDR1 SGHRS, CDR2 YFSETQ. DNA for the CDR3: TGCGCCAGCAGCTTGGCAGGACGGACAGGGGGCACCGGGGAGCTGTTTTTT. Protein: CASSLAGRTGGTGELFF.

The chain uses TRBV2 and TRBJ1-5, with a weak D call TRBD1 (5 bases). V shed 1 base and J shed 6 bases, with 10 bases lying between them. Germline values: CDR1 SNHLY, CDR2 FYNNEI. The CDR3 has 14 residues. For the CDR3, the DNA is TGTGCCAGCAGTGAAGGGGCAGGGACTCAGCCCCAGCATTTT. The encoded protein is CASSEGAGTQPQHF.

The chain joins TRBV20-1 to TRBJ2-5; 14 bases fit TRBD2. The germline V gene encodes CDR1 DFQATT and CDR2 SNEGSKA (reference sequence). J gave up 4 bases and V 6 bases, and 16 bases lay outside the gene matches. This CDR3 spans 18 amino acids. CDR3 bases: TGCAGTGCCCCCGGGACCGGGACTAGCGGGAGAAACGGAGAGACCCAGTACTTC. Amino acid sequence: CSAPGTGTSGRNGETQYF.

In this sample, this clonotype turned up many times. This chain connects TRBV7-2 to TRBJ1-2; TRBD1 aligns across 8 bases. With V trimmed by 3 bases and J by 8 bases, 2 bases remained unmatched. Looked up from germline, CDR1 is SGHTA and CDR2 is FQGNSA. There are 12 residues in the CDR3. Here the CDR3 reads CASSFGQGGYTF. The CDR3 region has the DNA TGTGCCAGCAGCTTCGGACAGGGCGGCTACACCTTC. Full variable domain (remainder filled in from reference TRBV7-2 and TRBJ1-2): GAGVSQSPSNKVTEKGKDVELRCDPISGHTALYWYRQSLGQGLEFLIYFQGNSAPDKSGLPSDRFSAERTGGSVSTLTIQRTQQEDSAVYLCASSFGQGGYTFGSGTRLTVV.